This T cell receptor beta chain was captured by sequencing in a study of blood T cell repertoires in COVID-19. Across the whole study: Acute and convalescent COVID-19 specimens originated in the United States, Italy and Spain. In each case, the material was cDNA or gDNA derived from T cells, B-cell-depleted T cells, or PBMCs.

Under the authors' procedure: Reference gene primer amplification in the assay estimated nucleated cell counts. The protocol was immunoSEQ multiplex PCR, while the TCRdb copy is restricted to in-frame clones and leaves out a portion. The V and J calls and clone size are taken from that table; D and trimming were inferred from the DNA. The sample consists of approximately 100,000 clones, 80% to 90% of them appearing once. The germline CDR1 and CDR2 sequences are SGHNT and YENEEA. V gave up 6 bases and J gave up 3 bases, with 14 bases separating them. The CDR3 spans 15 residues. This receptor was identified in a woman of 80 years or more with acute or convalescent COVID-19. The J gene is TRBJ2-2, the V gene TRBV11-3; a possible D gene is TRBD2 (6 bases). The sequenced material came from peripheral blood. CDR3: CASSAGRRDTGELFF. The CDR3 nucleotides are TGTGCCAGCAGTGCGGGACGGCGAGACACCGGGGAGCTGTTTTTT.